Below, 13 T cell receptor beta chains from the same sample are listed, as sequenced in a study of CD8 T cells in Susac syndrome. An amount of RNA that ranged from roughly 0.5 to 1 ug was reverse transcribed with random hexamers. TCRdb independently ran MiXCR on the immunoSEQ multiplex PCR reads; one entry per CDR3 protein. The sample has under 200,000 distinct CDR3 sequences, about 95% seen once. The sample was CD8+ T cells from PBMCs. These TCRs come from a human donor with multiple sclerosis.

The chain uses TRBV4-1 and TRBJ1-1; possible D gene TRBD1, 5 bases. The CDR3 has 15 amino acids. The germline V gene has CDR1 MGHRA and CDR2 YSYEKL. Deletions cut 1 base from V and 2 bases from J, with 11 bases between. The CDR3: CASSQAGSLNTEAFF. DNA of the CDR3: TGCGCCAGCAGCCAAGCAGGGTCCCTAAACACTGAAGCTTTCTTT.

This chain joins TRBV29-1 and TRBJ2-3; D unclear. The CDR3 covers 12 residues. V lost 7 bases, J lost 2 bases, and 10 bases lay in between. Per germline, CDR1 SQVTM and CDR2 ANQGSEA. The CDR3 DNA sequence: TGCAGCGCCGGCAGGCACACAGATACGCAGTATTTT. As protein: CSAGRHTDTQYF.

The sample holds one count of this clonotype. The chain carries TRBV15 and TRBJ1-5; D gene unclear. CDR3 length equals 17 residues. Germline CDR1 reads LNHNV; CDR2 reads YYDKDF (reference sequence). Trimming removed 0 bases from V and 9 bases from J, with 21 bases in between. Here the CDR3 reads CATSRDMITEESPPQHF. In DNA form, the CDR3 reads TGTGCCACCAGCAGAGATATGATTACAGAGGAGAGTCCGCCCCAGCATTTT. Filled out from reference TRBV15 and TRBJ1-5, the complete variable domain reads DAMVIQNPRYQVTQFGKPVTLSCSQTLNHNVMYWYQQKSSQAPKLLFHYYDKDFNNEADTPDNFQSRRPNTSFCFLDIRSPGLGDTAMYLCATSRDMITEESPPQHFGDGTRLSIL.

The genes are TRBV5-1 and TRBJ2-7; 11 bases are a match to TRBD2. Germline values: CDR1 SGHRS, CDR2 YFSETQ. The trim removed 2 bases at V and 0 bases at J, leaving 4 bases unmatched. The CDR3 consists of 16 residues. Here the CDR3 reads CASSFPTSGSSYEQYF. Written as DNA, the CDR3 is TGCGCCAGCAGCTTCCCCACTAGCGGGAGCTCCTACGAGCAGTACTTC.

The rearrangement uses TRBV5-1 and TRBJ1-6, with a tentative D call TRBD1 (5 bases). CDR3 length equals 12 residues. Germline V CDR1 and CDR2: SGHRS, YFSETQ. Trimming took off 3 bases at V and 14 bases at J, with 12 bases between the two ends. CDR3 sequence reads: CASSWDDRSLHF. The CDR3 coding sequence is TGCGCCAGCAGCTGGGACGATCGATCCCTCCACTTT.

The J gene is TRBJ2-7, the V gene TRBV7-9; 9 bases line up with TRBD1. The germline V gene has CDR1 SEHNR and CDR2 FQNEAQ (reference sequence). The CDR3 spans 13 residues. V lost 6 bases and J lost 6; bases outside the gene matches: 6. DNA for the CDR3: TGTGCCAGCAGGGGACAGGGAATCGGCGAGCAGTACTTC. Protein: CASRGQGIGEQYF.

CDR3 residues: CASSMEGTVGEKFYEQYF. CDR3 DNA sequence: TGTGCCAGTAGTATGGAGGGGACAGTCGGGGAAAAGTTCTACGAGCAGTACTTC. This rearrangement joins TRBV19 to TRBJ2-7; possibly TRBD1 for D (7 bases). The CDR3 length is 18 residues. Trimming cost V 3 bases and J 3 bases, with 24 bases left between them. Germline CDR1 is LNHDA and CDR2 is SQIVND (reference sequence).

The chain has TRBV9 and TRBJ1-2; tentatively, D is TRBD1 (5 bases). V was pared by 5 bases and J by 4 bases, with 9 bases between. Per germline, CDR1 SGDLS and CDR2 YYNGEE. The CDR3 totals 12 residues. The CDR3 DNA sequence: TGTGCCAGCAGTCGTGGGGGCTATGGCTACACCTTC. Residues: CASSRGGYGYTF.

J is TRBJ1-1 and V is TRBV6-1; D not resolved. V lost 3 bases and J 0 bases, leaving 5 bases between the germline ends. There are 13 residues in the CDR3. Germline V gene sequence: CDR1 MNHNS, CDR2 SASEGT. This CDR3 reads CASSEWVNTEAFF. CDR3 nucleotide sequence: TGTGCCAGCAGTGAGTGGGTGAACACTGAAGCTTTCTTT.

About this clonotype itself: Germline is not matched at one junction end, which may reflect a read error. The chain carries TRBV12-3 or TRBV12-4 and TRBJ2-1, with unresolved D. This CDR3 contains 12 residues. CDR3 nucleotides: TGTTCCAGCAGTTTTTCCCAACCAGAGCAGTTCTTC. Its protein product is CSSSFSQPEQFF.

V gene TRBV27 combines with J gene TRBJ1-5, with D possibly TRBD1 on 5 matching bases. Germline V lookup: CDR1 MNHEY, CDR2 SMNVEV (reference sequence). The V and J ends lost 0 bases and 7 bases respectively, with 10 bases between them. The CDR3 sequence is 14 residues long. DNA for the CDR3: TGTGCCAGCAGTTTATCAGGGGTCGGACAGCCCCAGCATTTT. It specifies CASSLSGVGQPQHF.

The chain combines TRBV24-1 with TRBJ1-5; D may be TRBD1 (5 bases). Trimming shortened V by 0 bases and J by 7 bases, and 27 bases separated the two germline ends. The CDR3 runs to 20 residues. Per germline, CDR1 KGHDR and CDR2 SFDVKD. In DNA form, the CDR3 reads TGTGCCACCAGTGATTTGAGGACTCCCTACGTCCGGGACCCGGGGCAGCCCCAGCATTTT. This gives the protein CATSDLRTPYVRDPGQPQHF.

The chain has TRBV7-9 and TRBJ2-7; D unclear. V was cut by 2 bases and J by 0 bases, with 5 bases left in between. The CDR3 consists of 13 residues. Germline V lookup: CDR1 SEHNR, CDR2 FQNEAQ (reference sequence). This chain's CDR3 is CASSLIVSYEQYF. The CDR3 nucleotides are TGTGCCAGCAGCTTAATAGTCTCCTACGAGCAGTACTTC. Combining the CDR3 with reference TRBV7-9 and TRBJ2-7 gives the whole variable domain DTGVSQNPRHKITKRGQNVTFRCDPISEHNRLYWYRQTLGQGPEFLTYFQNEAQLEKSRLLSDRFSAERPKGSFSTLEIQRTEQGDSAMYLCASSLIVSYEQYFGPGTRLTVT.